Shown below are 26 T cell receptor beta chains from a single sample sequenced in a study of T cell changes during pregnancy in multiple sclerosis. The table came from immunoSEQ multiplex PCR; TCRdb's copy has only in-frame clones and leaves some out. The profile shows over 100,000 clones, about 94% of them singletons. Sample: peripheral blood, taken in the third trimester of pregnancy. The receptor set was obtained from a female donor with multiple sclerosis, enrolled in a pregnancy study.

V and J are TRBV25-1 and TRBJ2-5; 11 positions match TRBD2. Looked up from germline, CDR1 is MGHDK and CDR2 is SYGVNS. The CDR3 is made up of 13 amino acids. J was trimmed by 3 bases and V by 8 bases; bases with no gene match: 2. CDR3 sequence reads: CASFSGGEETQYF. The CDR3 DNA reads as TGTGCCAGCTTTAGCGGGGGGGAAGAGACCCAGTACTTC.

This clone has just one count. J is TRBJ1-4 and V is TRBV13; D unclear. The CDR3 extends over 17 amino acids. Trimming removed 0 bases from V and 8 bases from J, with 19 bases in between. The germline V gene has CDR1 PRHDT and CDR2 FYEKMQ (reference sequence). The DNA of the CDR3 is TGTGCCAGCAGCTTAGGGTTAGTCGGGGAGAGAGGAGAAAAACTGTTTTTT. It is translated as CASSLGLVGERGEKLFF.

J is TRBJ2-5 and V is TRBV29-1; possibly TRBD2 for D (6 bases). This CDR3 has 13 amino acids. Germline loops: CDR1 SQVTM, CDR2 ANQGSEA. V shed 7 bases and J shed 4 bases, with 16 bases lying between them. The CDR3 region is CSAFGGDGETQYF. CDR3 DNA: TGCAGCGCTTTTGGAGGGGATGGAGAGACCCAGTACTTC.

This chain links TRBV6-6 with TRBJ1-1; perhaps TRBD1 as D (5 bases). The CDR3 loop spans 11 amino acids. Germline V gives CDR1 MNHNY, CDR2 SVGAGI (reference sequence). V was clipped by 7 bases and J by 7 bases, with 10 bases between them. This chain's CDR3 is CASTGRGEAFF. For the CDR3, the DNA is TGTGCCAGCACAGGGCGGGGTGAAGCTTTCTTT.

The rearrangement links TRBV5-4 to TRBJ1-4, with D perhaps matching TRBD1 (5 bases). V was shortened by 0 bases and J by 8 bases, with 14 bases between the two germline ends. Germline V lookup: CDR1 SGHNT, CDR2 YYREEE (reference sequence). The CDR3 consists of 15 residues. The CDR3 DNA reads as TGTGCCAGCAGCTTGGCCGGGGGGACCGGGGAAAAACTGTTTTTT. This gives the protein CASSLAGGTGEKLFF. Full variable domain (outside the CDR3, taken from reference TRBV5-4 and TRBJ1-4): ETGVTQSPTHLIKTRGQQVTLRCSSQSGHNTVSWYQQALGQGPQFIFQYYREEENGRGNFPPRFSGLQFPNYSSELNVNALELDDSALYLCASSLAGGTGEKLFFGSGTQLSVL.

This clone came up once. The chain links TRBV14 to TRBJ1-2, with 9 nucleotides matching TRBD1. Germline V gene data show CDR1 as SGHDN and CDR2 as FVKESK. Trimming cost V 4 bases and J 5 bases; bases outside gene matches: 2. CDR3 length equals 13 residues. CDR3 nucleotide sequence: TGTGCCAGCAGCCCCGGACAGGGGTATGGCTACACCTTC. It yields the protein CASSPGQGYGYTF.

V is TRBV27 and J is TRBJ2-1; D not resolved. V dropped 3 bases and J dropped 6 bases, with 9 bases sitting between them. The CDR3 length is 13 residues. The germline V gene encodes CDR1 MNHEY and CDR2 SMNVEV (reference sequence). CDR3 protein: CASSLTASNEQFF. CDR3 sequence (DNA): TGTGCCAGCAGTTTGACGGCTAGCAATGAGCAGTTCTTC.

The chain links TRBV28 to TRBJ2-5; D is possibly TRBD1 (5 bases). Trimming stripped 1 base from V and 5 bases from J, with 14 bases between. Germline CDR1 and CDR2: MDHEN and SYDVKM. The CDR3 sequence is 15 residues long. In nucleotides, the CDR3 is TGTGCCAGCAGTTTATTCGGCAGGGCTGGCGAGACCCAGTACTTC. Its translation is CASSLFGRAGETQYF.

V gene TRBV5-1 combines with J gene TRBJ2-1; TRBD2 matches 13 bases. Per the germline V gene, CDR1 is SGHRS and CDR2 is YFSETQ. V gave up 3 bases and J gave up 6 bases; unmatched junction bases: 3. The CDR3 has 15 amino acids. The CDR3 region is CASSSGLAGPNEQFF. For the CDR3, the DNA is TGCGCCAGCAGCTCGGGACTAGCGGGACCCAATGAGCAGTTCTTC.

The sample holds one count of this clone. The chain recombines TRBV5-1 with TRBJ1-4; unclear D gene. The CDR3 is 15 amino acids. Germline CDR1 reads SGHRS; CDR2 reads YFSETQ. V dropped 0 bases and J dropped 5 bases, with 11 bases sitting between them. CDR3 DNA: TGCGCCAGCAGCTTGGACGAGATAAGAAATGAAAAACTGTTTTTT. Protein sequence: CASSLDEIRNEKLFF.

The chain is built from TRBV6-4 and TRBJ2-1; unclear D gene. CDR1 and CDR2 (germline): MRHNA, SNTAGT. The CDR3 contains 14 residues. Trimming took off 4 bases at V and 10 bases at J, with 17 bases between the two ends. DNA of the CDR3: TGTGCCAGCAGTGTTACTCAGGCCAGACGCGAGCAGTTCTTC. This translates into CASSVTQARREQFF.

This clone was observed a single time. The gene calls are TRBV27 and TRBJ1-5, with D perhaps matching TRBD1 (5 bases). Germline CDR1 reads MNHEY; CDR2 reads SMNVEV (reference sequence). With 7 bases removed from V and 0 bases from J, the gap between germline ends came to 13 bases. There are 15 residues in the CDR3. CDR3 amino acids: CASKLVRDSNQPQHF. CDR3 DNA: TGTGCCAGCAAACTTGTCAGGGATAGCAATCAGCCCCAGCATTTT.

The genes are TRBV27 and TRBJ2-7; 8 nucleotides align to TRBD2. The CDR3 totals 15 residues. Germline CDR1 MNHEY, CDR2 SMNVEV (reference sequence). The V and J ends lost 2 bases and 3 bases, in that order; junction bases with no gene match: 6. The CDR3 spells CASSLLAGNIYEQYF. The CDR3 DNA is TGTGCCAGCAGTTTACTAGCGGGTAACATCTACGAGCAGTACTTC.

The CDR3 reads CASSKPPGQSLEKLFF. The DNA for the CDR3 is TGTGCCAGCTCAAAACCGCCGGGACAGTCACTTGAAAAACTGTTTTTT. The chain joins TRBV18 to TRBJ1-4, with TRBD1 matching 7 bases. V lost 5 bases and J lost 7; bases outside the gene matches: 13. CDR3 length: 16 residues. CDR1 and CDR2 (germline): KGHSH, LQKENI.

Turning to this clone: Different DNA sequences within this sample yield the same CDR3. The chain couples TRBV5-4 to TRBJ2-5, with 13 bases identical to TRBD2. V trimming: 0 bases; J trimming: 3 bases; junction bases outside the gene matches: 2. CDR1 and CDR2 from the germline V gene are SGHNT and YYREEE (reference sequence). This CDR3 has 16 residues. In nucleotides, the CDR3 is TGTGCCAGCAGCTTGGGACTAGCGGGGGGAGAAGAGACCCAGTACTTC. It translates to CASSLGLAGGEETQYF.

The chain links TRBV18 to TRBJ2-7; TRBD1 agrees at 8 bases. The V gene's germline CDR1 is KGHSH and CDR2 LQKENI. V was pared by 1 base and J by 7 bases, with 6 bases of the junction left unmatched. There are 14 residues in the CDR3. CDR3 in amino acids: CASSPRTGGSEQYF. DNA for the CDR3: TGTGCCAGCTCACCACGTACAGGGGGAAGTGAGCAGTACTTC.

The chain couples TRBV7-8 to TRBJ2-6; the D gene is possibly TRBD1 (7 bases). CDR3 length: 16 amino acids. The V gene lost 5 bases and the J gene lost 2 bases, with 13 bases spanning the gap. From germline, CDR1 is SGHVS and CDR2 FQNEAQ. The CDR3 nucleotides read TGTGCCAGCAGCAGGCAGGGGGGCACTGGGGCCAACGTCCTGACTTTC. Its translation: CASSRQGGTGANVLTF. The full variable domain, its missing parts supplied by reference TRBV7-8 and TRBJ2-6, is GAGVSQSPRYKVAKRGQDVALRCDPISGHVSLFWYQQALGQGPEFLTYFQNEAQLDKSGLPSDRFFAERPEGSVSTLKIQRTQQEDSAVYLCASSRQGGTGANVLTFGAGSRLTVL.

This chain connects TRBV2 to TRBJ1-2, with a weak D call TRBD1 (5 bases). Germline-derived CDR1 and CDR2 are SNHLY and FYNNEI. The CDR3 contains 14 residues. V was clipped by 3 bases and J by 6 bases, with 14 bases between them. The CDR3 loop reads CASSDIGDSDGYTF. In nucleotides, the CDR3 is TGTGCCAGCAGTGATATAGGGGATTCGGATGGCTACACCTTC. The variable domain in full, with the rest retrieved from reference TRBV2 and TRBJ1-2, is EPEVTQTPSHQVTQMGQEVILRCVPISNHLYFYWYRQILGQKVEFLVSFYNNEISEKSEIFDDQFSVERPDGSNFTLKIRSTKLEDSAMYFCASSDIGDSDGYTFGSGTRLTVV.

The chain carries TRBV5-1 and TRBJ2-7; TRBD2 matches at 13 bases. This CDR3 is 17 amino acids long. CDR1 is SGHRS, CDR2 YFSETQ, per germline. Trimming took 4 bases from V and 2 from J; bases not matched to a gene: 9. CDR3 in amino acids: CASSGDRGLAGTYEQYF. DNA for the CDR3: TGCGCCAGCAGCGGGGACAGGGGACTAGCGGGAACCTACGAGCAGTACTTC. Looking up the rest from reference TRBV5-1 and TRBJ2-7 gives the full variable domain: KAGVTQTPRYLIKTRGQQVTLSCSPISGHRSVSWYQQTPGQGLQFLFEYFSETQRNKGNFPGRFSGRQFSNSRSEMNVSTLELGDSALYLCASSGDRGLAGTYEQYFGPGTRLTVT.

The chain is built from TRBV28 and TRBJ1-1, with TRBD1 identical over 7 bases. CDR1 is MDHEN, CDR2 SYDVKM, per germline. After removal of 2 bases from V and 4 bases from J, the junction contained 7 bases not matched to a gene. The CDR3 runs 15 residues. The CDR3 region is CASSLVAGGGTEAFF. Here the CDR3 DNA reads TGTGCCAGCAGTTTAGTAGCAGGGGGTGGCACTGAAGCTTTCTTT.

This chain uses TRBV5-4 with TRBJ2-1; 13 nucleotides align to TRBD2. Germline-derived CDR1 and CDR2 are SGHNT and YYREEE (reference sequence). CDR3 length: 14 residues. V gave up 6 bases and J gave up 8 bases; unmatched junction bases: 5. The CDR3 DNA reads TGTGCCAGCACCTCACTAGCGGGGGGGGATGAGCAGTTCTTC. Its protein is CASTSLAGGDEQFF.

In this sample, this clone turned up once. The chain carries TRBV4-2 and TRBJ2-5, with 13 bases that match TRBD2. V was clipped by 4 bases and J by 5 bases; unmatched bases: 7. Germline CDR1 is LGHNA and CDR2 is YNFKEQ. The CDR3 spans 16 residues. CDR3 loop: CASSLGLAGVYETQYF. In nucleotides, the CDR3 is TGTGCCAGCAGCCTCGGACTAGCGGGAGTGTATGAGACCCAGTACTTC.

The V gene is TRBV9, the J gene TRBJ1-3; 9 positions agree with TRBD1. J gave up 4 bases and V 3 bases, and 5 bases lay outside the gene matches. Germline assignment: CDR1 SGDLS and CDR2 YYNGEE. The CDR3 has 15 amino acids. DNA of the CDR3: TGTGCCAGCAGCGGTGGGACAGGGATGGGAAACACCATATATTTT. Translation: CASSGGTGMGNTIYF. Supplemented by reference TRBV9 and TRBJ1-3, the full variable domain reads DSGVTQTPKHLITATGQRVTLRCSPRSGDLSVYWYQQSLDQGLQFLIQYYNGEERAKGNILERFSAQQFPDLHSELNLSSLELGDSALYFCASSGGTGMGNTIYFGEGSWLTVV.

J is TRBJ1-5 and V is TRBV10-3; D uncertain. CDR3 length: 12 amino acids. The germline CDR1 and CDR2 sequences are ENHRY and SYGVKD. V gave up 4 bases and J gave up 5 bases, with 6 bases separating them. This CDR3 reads CAISGGDQPQHF. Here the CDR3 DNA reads TGTGCCATCAGTGGCGGAGATCAGCCCCAGCATTTT.

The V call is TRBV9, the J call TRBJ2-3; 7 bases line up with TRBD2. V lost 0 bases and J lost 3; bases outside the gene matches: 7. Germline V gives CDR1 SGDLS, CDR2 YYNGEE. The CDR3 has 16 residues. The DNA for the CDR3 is TGTGCCAGCAGCGTAGCTGGGGGGGGAGGGACAGATACGCAGTATTTT. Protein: CASSVAGGGGTDTQYF.

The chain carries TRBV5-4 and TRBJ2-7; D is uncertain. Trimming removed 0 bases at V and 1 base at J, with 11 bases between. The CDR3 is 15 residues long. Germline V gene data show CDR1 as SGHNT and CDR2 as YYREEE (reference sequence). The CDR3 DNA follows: TGTGCCAGCAGCTTGGCAGGCCGTGGTTCCTACGAGCAGTACTTC. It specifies CASSLAGRGSYEQYF. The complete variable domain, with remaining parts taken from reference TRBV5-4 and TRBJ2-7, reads ETGVTQSPTHLIKTRGQQVTLRCSSQSGHNTVSWYQQALGQGPQFIFQYYREEENGRGNFPPRFSGLQFPNYSSELNVNALELDDSALYLCASSLAGRGSYEQYFGPGTRLTVT.